In its sample, the clone carrying this T cell receptor (beta chain) was seen many times. Trimming took 5 bases from V and 9 from J; bases not matched to a gene: 11. Germline V gene sequence: CDR1 SGHTA, CDR2 FQGNSA. The CDR3 consists of 16 residues. The data originate from a study of T-cell memory formation after mild COVID-19. MiXCR, run by TCRdb on the 5' RACE reads, gives a single entry per CDR3 protein. Found here are around 500,000 distinct CDR3 sequences, roughly 18% of them singletons; the top ten hold roughly an eighth. This clonotype was sampled from an adult woman who had mild COVID-19 (a few samples of this study predate the infection). Cell type and time point are not known. The sample taken for sequencing was PBMCs or a T cell subset sorted from them (not recorded which). The chain carries TRBV7-2 and TRBJ2-3, with TRBD2 identical over 13 bases. The CDR3 is CASSLGAGLAGHTQYF. CDR3 nucleotide sequence: TGTGCCAGCAGCCTCGGGGCGGGACTAGCGGGACACACGCAGTATTTT.